This T cell receptor beta chain was sequenced in a study of blood T cells in healthy people across ages. J was trimmed by 8 bases and V by 4 bases; bases with no gene match: 11. Germline lookup yields CDR1 MNHEY and CDR2 SMNVEV (reference sequence). The CDR3 is 15 residues long. The second PCR ran roughly 7 to 12 cycles with a sample-barcoded 5' primer and J-beta primers. One entry per CDR3 protein, called by TCRdb with MiXCR from the 5' RACE reads. The profile covers 1,300,000 or so distinct CDR3 sequences, with around 59% appearing a single time and over 5% taken by the ten largest. The specimen sequenced was blood. The TCR was taken from a young man in good health. V gene TRBV27 combines with J gene TRBJ2-1, with TRBD1 identical over 7 bases. The CDR3 is CASSSLGGESDEQFF. The CDR3 DNA reads as TGTGCCAGCAGTTCTCTAGGGGGCGAATCGGATGAGCAGTTCTTC.